The source of this TCR beta chain is a study of Ad26.COV2.S vaccination and SARS-CoV-2 variants. V lost 2 bases, J lost 2 bases, and 9 bases stayed unmatched. The CDR3 is 17 residues long. CDR1 is SGHDN, CDR2 FVKESK, per germline. Treatment given: around 19 received Ad26.COV2.S at low or high dose, single or two shots; roughly five received placebo; per-sample allocation not given. Specimen acquisition occurred on day 63 following the initial vaccine or placebo injection. An Ad26 vector carrying the Wuhan-strain SARS-CoV-2 spike served as the vaccine. Data came from immunoSEQ multiplex PCR; TCRdb stores just in-frame clones and leaves some out. The sample has 430,000 or so clones; roughly 87% are singletons. With regard to this clone: Its antigen is not identified.

Overall study results and limits: Substantial response breadth was reportedly seen for spike-specific CD8+ and CD4+ T cells after vaccination.

Sequenced material: peripheral blood, taken in a trial of Ad26.COV2.S vaccine versus placebo. V usage is TRBV14 and J usage is TRBJ2-3; the match to TRBD2 covers 8 bases. The sequence was obtained from a person aged 18-60 years who received the Ad26.COV2.S COVID-19 vaccine or a placebo. CDR3 sequence reads: CASSQRFSSGLTDTQYF. The CDR3 DNA follows: TGTGCCAGCAGCCAAAGGTTTTCTAGCGGGCTCACAGATACGCAGTATTTT.